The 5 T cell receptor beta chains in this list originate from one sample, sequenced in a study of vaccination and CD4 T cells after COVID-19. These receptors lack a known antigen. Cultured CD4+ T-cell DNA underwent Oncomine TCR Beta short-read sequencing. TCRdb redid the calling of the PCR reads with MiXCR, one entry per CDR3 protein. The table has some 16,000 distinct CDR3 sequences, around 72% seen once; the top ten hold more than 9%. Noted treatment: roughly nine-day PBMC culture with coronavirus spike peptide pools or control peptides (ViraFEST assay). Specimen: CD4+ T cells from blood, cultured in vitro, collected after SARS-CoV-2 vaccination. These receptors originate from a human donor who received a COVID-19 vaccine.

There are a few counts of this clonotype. CDR3: CASSLRQGGQPQHF. The CDR3 bases are TGTGCCAGCAGCCTACGACAGGGTGGCCAGCCCCAGCATTTT. This chain links TRBV27 with TRBJ1-5, with TRBD1 matching over 7 bases. Germline CDR1 and CDR2: MNHEY and SMNVEV (reference sequence). Losses at the gene ends were 6 bases for V and 7 bases for J; bases not matched to a gene: 9. CDR3 size: 14 residues.

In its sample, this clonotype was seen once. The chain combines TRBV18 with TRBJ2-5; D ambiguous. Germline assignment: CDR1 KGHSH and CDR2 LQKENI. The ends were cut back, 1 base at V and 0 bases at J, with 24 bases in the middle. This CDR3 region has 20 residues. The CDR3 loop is CASSPRRNRWPTQHQETQYF. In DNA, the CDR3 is TGTGCCAGCTCACCACGGCGAAACCGATGGCCCACTCAACACCAAGAGACCCAGTACTTC.

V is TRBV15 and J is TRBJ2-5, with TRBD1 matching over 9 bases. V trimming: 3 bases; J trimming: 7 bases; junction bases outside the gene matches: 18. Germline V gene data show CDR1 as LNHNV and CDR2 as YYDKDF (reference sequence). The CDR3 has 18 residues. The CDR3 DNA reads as TGTGCCACCAGCAGGCCGACAACAGGGGGCGGCTCGGGAGTGACCCAGTACTTC. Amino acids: CATSRPTTGGGSGVTQYF. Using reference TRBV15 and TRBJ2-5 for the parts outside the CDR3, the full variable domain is DAMVIQNPRYQVTQFGKPVTLSCSQTLNHNVMYWYQQKSSQAPKLLFHYYDKDFNNEADTPDNFQSRRPNTSFCFLDIRSPGLGDTAMYLCATSRPTTGGGSGVTQYFGPGTRLLVL.

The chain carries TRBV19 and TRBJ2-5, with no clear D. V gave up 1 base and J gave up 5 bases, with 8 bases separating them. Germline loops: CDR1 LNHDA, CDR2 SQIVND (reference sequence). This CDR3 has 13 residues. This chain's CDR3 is CASSIGEEETQYF. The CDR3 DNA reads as TGTGCCAGTAGTATAGGGGAAGAGGAGACCCAGTACTTC.

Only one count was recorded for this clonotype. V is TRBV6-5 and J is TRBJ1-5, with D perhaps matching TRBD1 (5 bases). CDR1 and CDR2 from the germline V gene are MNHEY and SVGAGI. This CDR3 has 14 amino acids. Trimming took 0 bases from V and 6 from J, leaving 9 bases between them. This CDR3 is CASSYSGGTQPQHF. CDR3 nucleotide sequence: TGTGCCAGCAGTTACTCTGGGGGGACTCAGCCCCAGCATTTT.